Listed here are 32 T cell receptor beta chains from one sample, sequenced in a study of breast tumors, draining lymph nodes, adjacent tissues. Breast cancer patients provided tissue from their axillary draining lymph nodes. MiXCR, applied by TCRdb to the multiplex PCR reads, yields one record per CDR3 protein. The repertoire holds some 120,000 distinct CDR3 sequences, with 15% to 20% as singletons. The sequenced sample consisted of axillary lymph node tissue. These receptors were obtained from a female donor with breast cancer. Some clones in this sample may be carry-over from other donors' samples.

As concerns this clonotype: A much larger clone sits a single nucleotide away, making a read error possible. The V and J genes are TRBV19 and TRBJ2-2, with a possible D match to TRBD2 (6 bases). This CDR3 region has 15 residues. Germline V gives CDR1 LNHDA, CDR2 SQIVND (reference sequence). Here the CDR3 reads CACSSNRGETGELFF. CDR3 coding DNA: TGTGCCTGTAGTAGCAACCGCGGGGAAACCGGGGAGCTGTTTTTT.

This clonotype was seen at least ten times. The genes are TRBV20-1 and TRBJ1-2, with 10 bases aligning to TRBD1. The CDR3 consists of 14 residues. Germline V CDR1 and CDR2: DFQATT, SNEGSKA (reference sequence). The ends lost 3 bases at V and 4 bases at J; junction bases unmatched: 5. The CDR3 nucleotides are TGCAGTGCTAGCCCGGGACAGGGGATCTATGGCTACACCTTC. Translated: CSASPGQGIYGYTF.

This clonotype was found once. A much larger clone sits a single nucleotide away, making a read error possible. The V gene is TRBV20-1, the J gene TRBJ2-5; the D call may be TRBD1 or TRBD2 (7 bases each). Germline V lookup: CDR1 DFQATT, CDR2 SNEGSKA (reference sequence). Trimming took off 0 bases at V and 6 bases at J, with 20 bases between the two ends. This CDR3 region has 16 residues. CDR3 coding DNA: TGCAGTGCTAGAGAAATGGGAGGGGGCGAGTTTAAGACCCAGTACTTC. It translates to CSAREMGGGEFKTQYF.

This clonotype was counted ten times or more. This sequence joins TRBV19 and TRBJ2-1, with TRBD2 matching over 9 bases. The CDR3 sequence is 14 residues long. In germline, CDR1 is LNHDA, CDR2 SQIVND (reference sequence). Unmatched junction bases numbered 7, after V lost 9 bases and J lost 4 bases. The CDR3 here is CASLSGSGYNEQFF. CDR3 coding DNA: TGTGCCAGCCTTAGCGGGAGTGGATACAATGAGCAGTTCTTC.

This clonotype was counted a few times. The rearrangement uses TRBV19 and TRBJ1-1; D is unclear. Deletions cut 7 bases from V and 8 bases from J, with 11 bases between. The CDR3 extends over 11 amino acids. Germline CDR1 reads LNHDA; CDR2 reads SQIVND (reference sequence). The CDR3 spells CASIGVWEAFF. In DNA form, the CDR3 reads TGTGCCAGTATTGGGGTTTGGGAAGCTTTCTTT.

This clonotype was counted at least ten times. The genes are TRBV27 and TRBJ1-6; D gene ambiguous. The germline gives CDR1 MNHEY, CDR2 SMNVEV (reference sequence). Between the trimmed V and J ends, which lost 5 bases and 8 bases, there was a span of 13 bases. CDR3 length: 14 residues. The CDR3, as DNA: TGTGCCAGCAGTGAGGACTCAATGTATTCACCCCTCCACTTT. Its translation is CASSEDSMYSPLHF.

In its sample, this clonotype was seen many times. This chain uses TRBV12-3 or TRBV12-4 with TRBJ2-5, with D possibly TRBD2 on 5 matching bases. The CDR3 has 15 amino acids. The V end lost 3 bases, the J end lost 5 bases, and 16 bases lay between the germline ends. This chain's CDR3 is CASSLGVGQAETQYF. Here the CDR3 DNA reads TGTGCCAGCAGTTTGGGAGTAGGGCAAGCGGAGACCCAGTACTTC.

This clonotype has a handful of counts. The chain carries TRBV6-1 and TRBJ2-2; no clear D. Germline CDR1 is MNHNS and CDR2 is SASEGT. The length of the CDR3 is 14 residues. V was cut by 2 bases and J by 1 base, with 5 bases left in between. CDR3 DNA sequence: TGTGCCAGCAGTGAATCACAGAACACCGGGGAGCTGTTTTTT. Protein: CASSESQNTGELFF.

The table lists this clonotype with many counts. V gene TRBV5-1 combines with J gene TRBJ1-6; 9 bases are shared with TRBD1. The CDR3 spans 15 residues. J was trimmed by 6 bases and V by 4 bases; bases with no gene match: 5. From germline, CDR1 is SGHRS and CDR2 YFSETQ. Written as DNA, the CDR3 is TGCGCCAGCAGCCAACAGGGGGCACCTAATTCACCCCTCCACTTT. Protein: CASSQQGAPNSPLHF.

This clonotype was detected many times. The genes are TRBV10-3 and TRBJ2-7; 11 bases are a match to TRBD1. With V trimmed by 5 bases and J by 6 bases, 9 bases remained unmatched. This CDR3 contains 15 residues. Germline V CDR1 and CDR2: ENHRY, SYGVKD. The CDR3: CAISKGQGGLAEQYF. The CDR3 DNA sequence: TGTGCCATCAGTAAGGGACAGGGGGGGTTGGCCGAGCAGTACTTC.

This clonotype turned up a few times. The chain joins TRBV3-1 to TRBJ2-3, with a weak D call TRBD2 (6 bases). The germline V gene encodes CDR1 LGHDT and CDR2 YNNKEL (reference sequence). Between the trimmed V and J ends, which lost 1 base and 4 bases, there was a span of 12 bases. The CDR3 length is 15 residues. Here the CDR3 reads CASSQVSSVADTQYF. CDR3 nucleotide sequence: TGTGCCAGCAGCCAAGTGTCTAGCGTCGCAGATACGCAGTATTTT.

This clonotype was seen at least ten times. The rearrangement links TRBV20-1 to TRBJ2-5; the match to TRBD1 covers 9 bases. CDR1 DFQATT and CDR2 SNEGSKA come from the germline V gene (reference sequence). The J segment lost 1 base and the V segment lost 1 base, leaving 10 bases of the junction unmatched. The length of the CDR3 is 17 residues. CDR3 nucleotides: TGCAGTGCTAGAGCAACCTCGGGACAGGGCGTCCAAGAGACCCAGTACTTC. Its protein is CSARATSGQGVQETQYF.

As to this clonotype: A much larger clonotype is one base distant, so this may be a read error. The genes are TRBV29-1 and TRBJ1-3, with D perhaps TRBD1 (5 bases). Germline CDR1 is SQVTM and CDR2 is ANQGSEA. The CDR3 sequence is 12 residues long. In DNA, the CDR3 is TGCAGCGTTGCGGCGGGGGTAAACTCCATATATTTT. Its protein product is CSVAAGVNSIYF.

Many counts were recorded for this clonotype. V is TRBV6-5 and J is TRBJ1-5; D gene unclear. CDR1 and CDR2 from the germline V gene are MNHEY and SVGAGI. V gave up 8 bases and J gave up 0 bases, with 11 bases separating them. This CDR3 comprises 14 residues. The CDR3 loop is CASSRGNSNQPQHF. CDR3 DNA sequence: TGTGCCAGCTCCCGGGGAAATAGCAATCAGCCCCAGCATTTT.

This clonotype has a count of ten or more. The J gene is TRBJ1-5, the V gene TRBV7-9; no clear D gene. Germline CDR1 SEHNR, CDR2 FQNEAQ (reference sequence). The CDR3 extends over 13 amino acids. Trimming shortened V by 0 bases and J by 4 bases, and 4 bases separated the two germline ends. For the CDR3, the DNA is TGTGCCAGCAGCTTAGCACCGAATCAGCCCCAGCATTTT. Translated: CASSLAPNQPQHF.

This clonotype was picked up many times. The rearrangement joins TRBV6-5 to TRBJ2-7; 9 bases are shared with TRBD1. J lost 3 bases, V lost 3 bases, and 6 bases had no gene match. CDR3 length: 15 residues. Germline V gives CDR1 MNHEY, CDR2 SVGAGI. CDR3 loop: CASSYSGTGIYEQYF. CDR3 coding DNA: TGTGCCAGCAGTTATTCCGGGACAGGGATCTACGAGCAGTACTTC.

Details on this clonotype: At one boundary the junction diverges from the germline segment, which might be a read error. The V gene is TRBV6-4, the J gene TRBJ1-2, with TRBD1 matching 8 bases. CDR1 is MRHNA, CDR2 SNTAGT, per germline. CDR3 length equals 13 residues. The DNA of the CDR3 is TGTACCAGCAGTGTCACAGGGGGATATGGCTACACCTTC. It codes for CTSSVTGGYGYTF.

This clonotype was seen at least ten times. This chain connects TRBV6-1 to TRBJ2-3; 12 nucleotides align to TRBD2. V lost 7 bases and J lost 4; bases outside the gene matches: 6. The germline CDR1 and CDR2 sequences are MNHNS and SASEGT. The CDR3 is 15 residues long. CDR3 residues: CASTLTSGGPDTQYF. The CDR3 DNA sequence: TGTGCCAGCACCCTGACTAGCGGGGGACCAGATACGCAGTATTTT.

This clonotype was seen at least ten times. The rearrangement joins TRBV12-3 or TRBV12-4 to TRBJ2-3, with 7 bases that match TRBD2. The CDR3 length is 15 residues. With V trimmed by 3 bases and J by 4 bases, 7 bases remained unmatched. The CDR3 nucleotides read TGTGCCAGCAGTTTCGGCGGGAGTGGCCCAGATACGCAGTATTTT. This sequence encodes CASSFGGSGPDTQYF.

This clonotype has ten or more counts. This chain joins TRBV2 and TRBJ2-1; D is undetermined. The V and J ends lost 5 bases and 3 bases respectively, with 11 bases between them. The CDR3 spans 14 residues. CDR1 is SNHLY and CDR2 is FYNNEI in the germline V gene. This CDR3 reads CASSPTRHYNEQFF. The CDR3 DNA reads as TGTGCCAGCAGTCCGACGAGGCACTACAATGAGCAGTTCTTC.

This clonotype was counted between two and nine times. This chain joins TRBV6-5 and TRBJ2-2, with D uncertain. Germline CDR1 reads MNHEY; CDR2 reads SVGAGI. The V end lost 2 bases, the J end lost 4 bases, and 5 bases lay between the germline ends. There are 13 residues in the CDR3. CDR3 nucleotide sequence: TGTGCCAGCAGTTACACGGGCACCGGGGAGCTGTTTTTT. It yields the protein CASSYTGTGELFF.

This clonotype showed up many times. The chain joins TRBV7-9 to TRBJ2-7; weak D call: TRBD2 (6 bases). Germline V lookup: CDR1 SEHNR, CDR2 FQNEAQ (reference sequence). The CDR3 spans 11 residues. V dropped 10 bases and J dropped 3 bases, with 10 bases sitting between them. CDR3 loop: CAIGLSYEQYF. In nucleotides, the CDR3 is TGTGCCATCGGACTAAGCTACGAGCAGTACTTC.

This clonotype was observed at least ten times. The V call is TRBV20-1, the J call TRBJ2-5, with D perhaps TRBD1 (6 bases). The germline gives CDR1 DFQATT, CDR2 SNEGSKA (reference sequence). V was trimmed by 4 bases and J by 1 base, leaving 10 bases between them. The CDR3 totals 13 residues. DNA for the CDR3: TGCAGTGCTACCCGGACAGCCCAAGAGACCCAGTACTTC. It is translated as CSATRTAQETQYF.

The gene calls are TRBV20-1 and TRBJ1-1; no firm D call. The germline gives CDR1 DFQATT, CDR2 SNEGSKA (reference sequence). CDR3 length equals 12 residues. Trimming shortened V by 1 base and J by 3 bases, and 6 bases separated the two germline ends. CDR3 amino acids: CSARGRDTEAFF. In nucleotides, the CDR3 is TGCAGTGCTAGAGGGCGGGACACTGAAGCTTTCTTT.

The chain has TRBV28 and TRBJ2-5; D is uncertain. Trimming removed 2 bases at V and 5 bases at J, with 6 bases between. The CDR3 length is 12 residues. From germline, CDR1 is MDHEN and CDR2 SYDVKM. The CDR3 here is CASSLIEETQYF. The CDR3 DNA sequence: TGTGCCAGCAGTTTAATCGAGGAGACCCAGTACTTC. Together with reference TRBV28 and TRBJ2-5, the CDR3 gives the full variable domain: DVKVTQSSRYLVKRTGEKVFLECVQDMDHENMFWYRQDPGLGLRLIYFSYDVKMKEKGDIPEGYSVSREKKERFSLILESASTNQTSMYLCASSLIEETQYFGPGTRLLVL.

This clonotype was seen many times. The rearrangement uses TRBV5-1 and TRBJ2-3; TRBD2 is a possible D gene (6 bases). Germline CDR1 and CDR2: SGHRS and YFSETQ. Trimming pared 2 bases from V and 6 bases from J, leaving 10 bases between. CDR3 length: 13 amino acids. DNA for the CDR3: TGCGCCAGCAGCTTCCCGGGGGAGGATACGCAGTATTTT. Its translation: CASSFPGEDTQYF.

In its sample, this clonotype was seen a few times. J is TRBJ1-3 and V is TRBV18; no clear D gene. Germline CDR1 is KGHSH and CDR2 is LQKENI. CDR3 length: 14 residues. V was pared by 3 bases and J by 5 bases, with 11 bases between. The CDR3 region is CASSPDETRNTIYF. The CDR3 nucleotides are TGTGCCAGCTCACCTGACGAAACACGAAACACCATATATTTT.

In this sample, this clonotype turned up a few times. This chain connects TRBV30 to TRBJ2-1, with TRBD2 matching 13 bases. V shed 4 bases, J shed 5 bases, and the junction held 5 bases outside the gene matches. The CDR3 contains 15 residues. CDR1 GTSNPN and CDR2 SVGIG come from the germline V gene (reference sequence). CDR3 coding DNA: TGTGCCTGGACCCCCGGGACTAGCGGGGACAATGAGCAGTTCTTC. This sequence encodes CAWTPGTSGDNEQFF.

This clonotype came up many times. This chain's CDR3 is CASSPSLQRRATYNEQFF. CDR3 in DNA: TGCGCCAGCAGTCCCTCCCTCCAACGGCGGGCGACCTACAATGAGCAGTTCTTC. The chain combines TRBV5-1 with TRBJ2-1; perhaps TRBD2 as D (5 bases). Germline CDR1 reads SGHRS; CDR2 reads YFSETQ. Trimming pared 5 bases from V and 2 bases from J, leaving 23 bases between. CDR3 length equals 18 residues.

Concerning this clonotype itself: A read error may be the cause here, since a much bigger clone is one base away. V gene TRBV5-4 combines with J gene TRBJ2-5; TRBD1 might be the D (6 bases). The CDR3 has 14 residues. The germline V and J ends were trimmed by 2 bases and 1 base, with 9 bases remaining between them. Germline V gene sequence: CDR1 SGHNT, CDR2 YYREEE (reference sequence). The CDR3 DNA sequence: TGTGCCAGCAGCTTCGGACAGACCCAAGAGACCCAGTACTTC. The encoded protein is CASSFGQTQETQYF.

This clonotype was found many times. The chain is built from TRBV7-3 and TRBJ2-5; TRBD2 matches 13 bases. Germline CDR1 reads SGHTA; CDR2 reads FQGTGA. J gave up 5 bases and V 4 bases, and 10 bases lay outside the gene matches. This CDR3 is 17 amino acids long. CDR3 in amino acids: CASSSTGTSGTFETQYF. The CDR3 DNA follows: TGTGCCAGCAGCTCCACGGGGACTAGCGGGACGTTTGAGACCCAGTACTTC.

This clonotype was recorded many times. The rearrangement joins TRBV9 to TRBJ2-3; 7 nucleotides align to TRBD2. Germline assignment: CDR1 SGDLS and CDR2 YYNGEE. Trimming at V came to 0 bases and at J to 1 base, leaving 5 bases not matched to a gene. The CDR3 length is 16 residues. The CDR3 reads CASSVGGGGGTDTQYF. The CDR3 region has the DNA TGTGCCAGCAGCGTAGGGGGGGGGGGAGGCACAGATACGCAGTATTTT.